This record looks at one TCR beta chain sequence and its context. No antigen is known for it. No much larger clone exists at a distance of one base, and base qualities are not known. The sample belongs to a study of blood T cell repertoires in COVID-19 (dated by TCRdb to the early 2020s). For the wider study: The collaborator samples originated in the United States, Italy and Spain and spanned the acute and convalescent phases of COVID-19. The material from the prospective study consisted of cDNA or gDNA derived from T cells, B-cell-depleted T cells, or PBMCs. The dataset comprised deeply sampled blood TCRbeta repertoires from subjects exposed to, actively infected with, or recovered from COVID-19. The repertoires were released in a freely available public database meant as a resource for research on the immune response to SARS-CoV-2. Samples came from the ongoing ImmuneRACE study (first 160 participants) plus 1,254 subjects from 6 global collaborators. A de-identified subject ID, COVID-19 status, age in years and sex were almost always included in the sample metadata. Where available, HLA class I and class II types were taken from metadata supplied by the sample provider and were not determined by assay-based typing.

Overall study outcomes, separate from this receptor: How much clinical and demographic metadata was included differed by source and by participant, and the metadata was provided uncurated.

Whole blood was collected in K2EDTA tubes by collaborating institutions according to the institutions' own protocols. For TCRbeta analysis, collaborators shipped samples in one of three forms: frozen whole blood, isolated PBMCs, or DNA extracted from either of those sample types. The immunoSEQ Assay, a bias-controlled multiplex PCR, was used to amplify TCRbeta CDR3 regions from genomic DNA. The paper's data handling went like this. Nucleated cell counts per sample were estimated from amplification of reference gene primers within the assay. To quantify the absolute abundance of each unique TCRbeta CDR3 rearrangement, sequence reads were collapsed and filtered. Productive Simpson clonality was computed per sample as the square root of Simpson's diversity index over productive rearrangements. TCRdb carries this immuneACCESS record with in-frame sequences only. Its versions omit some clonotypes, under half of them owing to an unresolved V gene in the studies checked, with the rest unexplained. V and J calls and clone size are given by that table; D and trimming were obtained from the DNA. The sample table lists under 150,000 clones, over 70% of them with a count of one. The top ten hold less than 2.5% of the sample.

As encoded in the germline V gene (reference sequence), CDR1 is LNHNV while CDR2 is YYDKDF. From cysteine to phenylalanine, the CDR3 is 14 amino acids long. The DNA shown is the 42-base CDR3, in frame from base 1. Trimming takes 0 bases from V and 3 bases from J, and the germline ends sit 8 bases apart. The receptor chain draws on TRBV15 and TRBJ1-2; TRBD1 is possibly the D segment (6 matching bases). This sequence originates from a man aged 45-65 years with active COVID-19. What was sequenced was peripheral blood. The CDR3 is CATSREGTYYGYTF. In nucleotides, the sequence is TGTGCCACCAGCAGAGAAGGGACATACTATGGCTACACCTTC.